Below are 27 T cell receptor beta chains sequenced from a single sample in a study of control samples from healthy donors and cancer patients. Profiling relied on immunoSEQ multiplex PCR, and the TCRdb table lists in-frame clones only, not all of them. The sample has 15,000 to 18,000 clones, 80% to 90% seen once. The sample taken for sequencing was PBMCs. The receptors derive from a woman between 70 and 85 years old with colorectal cancer.

This chain joins TRBV30 and TRBJ1-5; TRBD1 matches 8 bases. CDR1 and CDR2 from the germline V gene are GTSNPN and SVGIG (reference sequence). The CDR3 runs to 13 residues. Germline trimming cut 2 bases from V and 6 bases from J; bases unmatched to any gene: 3. CDR3 sequence reads: CAWSRQGFQPQHF. CDR3 nucleotide sequence: TGTGCCTGGAGTAGACAGGGGTTTCAGCCCCAGCATTTT.

In nucleotides, the CDR3 is TGTGCCAGCAATGCCCGGGGCAATCAGCCCCAGCATTTT. It is translated as CASNARGNQPQHF. The chain employs TRBV6-5 and TRBJ1-5; D unclear. Germline loops: CDR1 MNHEY, CDR2 SVGAGI. The CDR3 loop spans 13 amino acids. V was cut by 7 bases and J by 2 bases, with 9 bases left in between.

The sample holds a few counts of this clone. A junction end diverges from the germline sequence, so it may reflect a read error. The V call is TRBV11-3, the J call TRBJ2-2, with 10 bases matching TRBD1. The CDR3 is made up of 15 amino acids. Germline-derived CDR1 and CDR2 are SGHNT and YENEEA. The CDR3 DNA reads TGTGCCAGCAGCTCCGGGACAGGGGATCACCGGGGAGCTGTTTTT. Its translation is CASSSGTGDHRGAVF.

This chain joins TRBV7-8 and TRBJ1-1; D unresolved. CDR1 is SGHVS, CDR2 FQNEAQ, per germline. Between the trimmed V and J ends, which lost 4 bases and 1 base, there was a span of 22 bases. CDR3 length equals 18 residues. CDR3 amino acids: CASSYTIFAGRSNTEAFF. The DNA for the CDR3 is TGTGCCAGCAGCTACACTATATTCGCCGGCAGGTCGAACACTGAAGCTTTCTTT.

The count of this clone is one. The chain has TRBV5-6 and TRBJ2-3; possible D gene TRBD2, 5 bases. Germline-derived CDR1 and CDR2 are SGHDT and YYEEEE. This CDR3 spans 16 amino acids. V was clipped by 1 base and J by 0 bases, with 12 bases between them. CDR3 DNA: TGTGCCAGCAGCTTGCGGATAGCGCCTAGCACAGATACGCAGTATTTT. Translation gives CASSLRIAPSTDTQYF.

CDR3 in DNA: TGTGCCAGCAGCCCCCCAGGAGGAGAGACCCAGTACTTC. Amino acids: CASSPPGGETQYF. V is TRBV12-3 or TRBV12-4 and J is TRBJ2-5; possibly TRBD2 for D (5 bases). Trimming stripped 6 bases from V and 4 bases from J, with 12 bases between. CDR3 length equals 13 residues.

In its sample, this clone was seen a few times. The J gene is TRBJ1-4, the V gene TRBV5-1; no definite D call. The germline gives CDR1 SGHRS, CDR2 YFSETQ. The germline V and J ends were trimmed by 1 base and 3 bases, with 4 bases remaining between them. The CDR3 totals 13 residues. Here the CDR3 DNA reads TGCGCCAGCAGCTTGCCCCCTAATGAAAAACTGTTTTTT. Its protein product is CASSLPPNEKLFF.

A few counts support this clone. V gene TRBV14 combines with J gene TRBJ1-1; 8 nucleotides match TRBD1. The CDR3 consists of 15 residues. Germline CDR1 SGHDN, CDR2 FVKESK. Trimming took 4 bases from V and 2 from J; bases not matched to a gene: 6. The CDR3 region has the DNA TGTGCCAGCAGCCCCTGGACAGGGTACAACACTGAAGCTTTCTTT. Translating gives CASSPWTGYNTEAFF.

The count of this clone is one. V and J are TRBV29-1 and TRBJ1-2; D remains ambiguous. Trimming left V 4 bases short and J 6 bases short, with 9 bases between. Germline-derived CDR1 and CDR2 are SQVTM and ANQGSEA. The CDR3 totals 11 residues. The CDR3 is CSVVGGDGYTF. DNA for the CDR3: TGCAGCGTTGTAGGAGGAGATGGCTACACCTTC.

J is TRBJ1-4 and V is TRBV6-5, with unresolved D. CDR1 is MNHEY, CDR2 SVGAGI, per germline. This CDR3 spans 13 amino acids. Trimming took off 6 bases at V and 3 bases at J, with 8 bases between the two ends. CDR3 nucleotides: TGTGCCAGCAGACAGTCACCTAATGAAAAACTGTTTTTT. It yields the protein CASRQSPNEKLFF.

V gene TRBV4-2 combines with J gene TRBJ1-4, with TRBD1 as a possible D gene (5 bases). V was clipped by 0 bases and J by 5 bases, with 13 bases between them. Germline V gene sequence: CDR1 LGHNA, CDR2 YNFKEQ. The CDR3 loop spans 16 amino acids. As DNA, the CDR3 is TGTGCCAGCAGCCAAGATCAGTGGTACAGGAATGAAAAACTGTTTTTT. Its protein product is CASSQDQWYRNEKLFF.

The V gene is TRBV7-9, the J gene TRBJ2-7; 8 bases match TRBD2. Looked up from germline, CDR1 is SEHNR and CDR2 is FQNEAQ (reference sequence). V shed 0 bases, J shed 1 base, and the junction held 8 bases outside the gene matches. The CDR3 contains 17 residues. The DNA for the CDR3 is TGTGCCAGCAGCTTAGCGGTGGAGCGGGAGTCGTCCTACGAGCAGTACTTC. Protein: CASSLAVERESSYEQYF.

CDR3 nucleotide sequence: TGTGCCAGCAGTCTGACGGGGGCGGGGGAGACCCAGTACTTC. Translated: CASSLTGAGETQYF. The rearrangement uses TRBV3-1 (or the pseudogene TRBV3-2) and TRBJ2-5; the D call may be TRBD1 or TRBD2 (6 bases each). The germline gives CDR1 LGHDT, CDR2 YNNKEL (reference sequence). V was clipped by 6 bases and J by 5 bases, with 16 bases between them. The CDR3 runs 14 residues.

This clone was found a few times. The gene calls are TRBV20-1 and TRBJ1-1, with D tentatively TRBD1 (6 bases). Germline V gene sequence: CDR1 DFQATT, CDR2 SNEGSKA (reference sequence). This CDR3 has 11 amino acids. V was shortened by 0 bases and J by 12 bases, with 11 bases between the two germline ends. The CDR3 loop reads CSARDIQGTFF. The CDR3 DNA follows: TGCAGTGCTAGAGATATTCAGGGGACTTTCTTT.

The V gene is TRBV4-2, the J gene TRBJ2-4; 8 bases align to TRBD1. V gave up 2 bases and J gave up 2 bases; unmatched junction bases: 5. CDR3 length: 16 residues. Germline V gives CDR1 LGHNA, CDR2 YNFKEQ. The CDR3 is CASSQRGTGSKNIQYF. In DNA form, the CDR3 reads TGTGCCAGCAGCCAACGGGGGACAGGTTCCAAAAACATTCAGTACTTC.

The CDR3 coding sequence is TGTGCCAGCACCTCGAGGGGGCAGCCCCAGCATTTT. Protein sequence: CASTSRGQPQHF. This chain joins TRBV5-6 and TRBJ1-5, with a tentative D call TRBD1 (6 bases). Trimming pared 6 bases from V and 7 bases from J, leaving 11 bases between. CDR1 is SGHDT and CDR2 is YYEEEE in the germline V gene. This CDR3 is 12 amino acids long.

The genes are TRBV24-1 and TRBJ1-1, with D perhaps TRBD1 (5 bases). CDR1 is KGHDR, CDR2 SFDVKD, per germline. The V end was cut by 8 bases, the J end by 0 bases, with 12 bases between. The CDR3 sequence is 14 residues long. CDR3 protein: CATNLNRLNTEAFF. CDR3 nucleotides: TGTGCCACCAACCTTAACAGGTTGAACACTGAAGCTTTCTTT.

V and J are TRBV19 and TRBJ1-4; 8 bases are shared with TRBD1. Germline CDR1 is LNHDA and CDR2 is SQIVND (reference sequence). V shed 10 bases and J 12 bases; nucleotides not matched to a gene: 10. The CDR3 sequence is 12 residues long. The CDR3 DNA reads as TGTGCCATACGGGACAGGCATGATGAACTGTTTTTT. It encodes CAIRDRHDELFF.

This clone appeared a single time. The genes are TRBV7-9 and TRBJ2-4; D is possibly TRBD2 (7 bases). The germline CDR1 and CDR2 sequences are SEHNR and FQNEAQ (reference sequence). This CDR3 spans 16 amino acids. V lost 1 base and J 2 bases, leaving 12 bases between the germline ends. CDR3: CASSLVGGGPKNIQYF. The CDR3 coding sequence is TGTGCCAGCAGCTTAGTTGGCGGGGGCCCCAAAAACATTCAGTACTTC.

The chain recombines TRBV7-2 with TRBJ2-1; TRBD2 might be the D (5 bases). CDR3 length: 15 amino acids. V was cut by 1 base and J by 1 base, with 8 bases left in between. Germline CDR1 and CDR2: SGHTA and FQGNSA. The CDR3 nucleotides read TGTGCCAGCAGCTTAGGTGGACTGTCCTACAATGAGCAGTTCTTC. This translates into CASSLGGLSYNEQFF.

This chain joins TRBV20-1 and TRBJ2-7; 9 bases map to TRBD2. Trimming cost V 3 bases and J 7 bases; bases outside gene matches: 10. This CDR3 contains 14 residues. Germline V CDR1 and CDR2: DFQATT, SNEGSKA (reference sequence). For the CDR3, the DNA is TGCAGTGCTAGTAGGCCTAGCGGGATCGGGGAGCAGTACTTC. It codes for CSASRPSGIGEQYF.

The chain uses TRBV6-2 or TRBV6-3 and TRBJ1-5, with 8 bases identical to TRBD1. Germline-derived CDR1 and CDR2 are MNHEY and SVGEGT. V lost 0 bases, J lost 3 bases, and 4 bases stayed unmatched. This CDR3 is 16 amino acids long. CDR3 in amino acids: CASSYSGQGPNQPQHF. CDR3 coding DNA: TGTGCCAGCAGTTACTCAGGACAGGGCCCCAATCAGCCCCAGCATTTT.

V gene TRBV28 combines with J gene TRBJ2-7; 8 bases agree with TRBD1. Germline values: CDR1 MDHEN, CDR2 SYDVKM. The CDR3 sequence is 13 residues long. Losses at the gene ends were 7 bases for V and 6 bases for J; bases not matched to a gene: 8. CDR3 sequence reads: CASTLTGEFEQYF. CDR3 sequence (DNA): TGTGCCAGCACCTTGACAGGGGAGTTCGAGCAGTACTTC.

This clone was recorded only once. The V call is TRBV5-1, the J call TRBJ2-5; D remains ambiguous. V lost 0 bases to trimming and J lost 5 bases, with 14 bases between them. Germline V gene lookup returns CDR1 SGHRS and CDR2 YFSETQ. CDR3 size: 15 residues. CDR3 coding DNA: TGCGCCAGCAGCTTGGAGTCTGGGGTTTGGGAGACCCAGTACTTC. Translating it yields CASSLESGVWETQYF. The variable domain in full, with the rest retrieved from reference TRBV5-1 and TRBJ2-5, is KAGVTQTPRYLIKTRGQQVTLSCSPISGHRSVSWYQQTPGQGLQFLFEYFSETQRNKGNFPGRFSGRQFSNSRSEMNVSTLELGDSALYLCASSLESGVWETQYFGPGTRLLVL.

The rearrangement uses TRBV6-5 and TRBJ1-1, with 7 bases that match TRBD1. J lost 1 base, V lost 6 bases, and 8 bases had no gene match. Germline lookup yields CDR1 MNHEY and CDR2 SVGAGI. The CDR3 consists of 15 residues. CDR3 sequence (DNA): TGTGCCAGCAGACCGCCAGGGGGACCGAACACTGAAGCTTTCTTT. Residues: CASRPPGGPNTEAFF.

The chain links TRBV18 to TRBJ2-3, with 9 positions matching TRBD1. V lost 6 bases, J lost 0 bases, and 7 bases stayed unmatched. Per germline, CDR1 KGHSH and CDR2 LQKENI. The CDR3 loop spans 16 amino acids. CDR3 sequence reads: CASSPTGGRSTDTQYF. The CDR3 DNA reads as TGTGCCAGCTCTCCTACAGGGGGCCGTAGCACAGATACGCAGTATTTT.

This chain links TRBV3-1 (or the pseudogene TRBV3-2) with TRBJ2-7; 10 nucleotides match TRBD1. Germline lookup yields CDR1 LGHDT and CDR2 YNNKEL (reference sequence). The trim removed 4 bases at V and 3 bases at J, leaving 6 bases unmatched. The CDR3 length is 15 residues. Here the CDR3 DNA reads TGTGCCAGCAGCCCTCTCGGGACAGGGGTCTACGAGCAGTACTTC. Translating gives CASSPLGTGVYEQYF.